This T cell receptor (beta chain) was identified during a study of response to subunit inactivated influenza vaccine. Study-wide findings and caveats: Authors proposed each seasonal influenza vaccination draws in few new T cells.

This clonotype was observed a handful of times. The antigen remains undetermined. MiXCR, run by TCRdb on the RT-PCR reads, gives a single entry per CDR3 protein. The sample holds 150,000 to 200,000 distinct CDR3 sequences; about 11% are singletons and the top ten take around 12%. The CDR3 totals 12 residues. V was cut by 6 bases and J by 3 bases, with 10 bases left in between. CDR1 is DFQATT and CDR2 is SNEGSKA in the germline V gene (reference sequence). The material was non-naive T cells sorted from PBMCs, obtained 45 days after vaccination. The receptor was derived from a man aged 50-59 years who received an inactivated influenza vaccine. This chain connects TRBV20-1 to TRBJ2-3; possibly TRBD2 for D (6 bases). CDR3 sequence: CSATSLTDTQYF. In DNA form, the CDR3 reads TGCAGTGCCACTAGCTTGACAGATACGCAGTATTTT.